One and the same sample provided the 8 T cell receptor beta chains below, sequenced in a study of cytomegalovirus exposure and HLA in healthy donors. The PCR ran on 60 Vbeta and 13 Jbeta primers. Sequencing was performed with immunoSEQ multiplex PCR; in TCRdb, only in-frame clones are kept and a portion is missing. The data show around 97,000 clones, with around 80% seen just once and about 4.8% held by the top ten. Input material: PBMCs. Source of these receptors: a man aged 35 to 55 in good health and CMV-seropositive.

This chain uses TRBV2 with TRBJ1-1, with D unclear. Germline lookup yields CDR1 SNHLY and CDR2 FYNNEI. The CDR3 has 14 residues. The V end was cut by 6 bases, the J end by 0 bases, with 11 bases between. CDR3 sequence: CASSPAGMNTEAFF. CDR3 sequence (DNA): TGTGCCAGCAGCCCTGCCGGTATGAACACTGAAGCTTTCTTT.

This chain joins TRBV2 and TRBJ2-3, with 7 bases matching TRBD2. CDR3 length equals 15 residues. Germline V gene sequence: CDR1 SNHLY, CDR2 FYNNEI. V shed 3 bases and J 6 bases; nucleotides not matched to a gene: 9. The chain's CDR3 is CASSDGASGGDTQYF. CDR3 DNA sequence: TGTGCCAGCAGTGACGGGGCTAGCGGAGGGGATACGCAGTATTTT.

The rearrangement uses TRBV5-1 and TRBJ2-7, with 7 bases that match TRBD1. CDR3 length: 13 amino acids. The germline gives CDR1 SGHRS, CDR2 YFSETQ. Losses at the gene ends were 5 bases for V and 2 bases for J; bases not matched to a gene: 4. The CDR3 coding sequence is TGCGCCAGCAGTAGGGGACAGCCCTACGAGCAGTACTTC. It translates to CASSRGQPYEQYF. The full variable domain, with the rest looked up from reference TRBV5-1 and TRBJ2-7, is KAGVTQTPRYLIKTRGQQVTLSCSPISGHRSVSWYQQTPGQGLQFLFEYFSETQRNKGNFPGRFSGRQFSNSRSEMNVSTLELGDSALYLCASSRGQPYEQYFGPGTRLTVT.

The chain uses TRBV29-1 and TRBJ2-3, with D possibly TRBD2 on 7 matching bases. CDR1 is SQVTM, CDR2 ANQGSEA, per germline. The CDR3 has 13 amino acids. Trimming removed 3 bases at V and 2 bases at J, with 9 bases between. The CDR3 region has the DNA TGCAGCGTTGATCGGGGGGCCACAGATACGCAGTATTTT. Translated: CSVDRGATDTQYF.

The CDR3 here is CASSLGTGAGEQYF. CDR3 DNA sequence: TGTGCCAGCAGCTTAGGGACAGGGGCTGGCGAGCAGTACTTC. The chain is built from TRBV13 and TRBJ2-7, with TRBD1 matching over 8 bases. The CDR3 extends over 14 amino acids. Per germline, CDR1 PRHDT and CDR2 FYEKMQ (reference sequence). The V and J ends lost 0 bases and 6 bases, in that order; junction bases with no gene match: 4.

The rearrangement links TRBV19 to TRBJ1-2, with D tentatively TRBD1 (5 bases). V was cut by 3 bases and J by 7 bases, with 9 bases left in between. The CDR3 has 12 residues. Germline CDR1 and CDR2: LNHDA and SQIVND (reference sequence). The CDR3 bases are TGTGCCAGTAGTATCGGGGGTGGTGGCTACACCTTC. Amino acids: CASSIGGGGYTF. Full variable domain (remainder filled in from reference TRBV19 and TRBJ1-2): DGGITQSPKYLFRKEGQNVTLSCEQNLNHDAMYWYRQDPGQGLRLIYYSQIVNDFQKGDIAEGYSVSREKKESFPLTVTSAQKNPTAFYLCASSIGGGGYTFGSGTRLTVV.

The chain uses TRBV2 and TRBJ2-5; D may be TRBD2 (6 bases). The CDR3 consists of 13 residues. V lost 7 bases, J lost 0 bases, and 9 bases lay in between. CDR1 SNHLY and CDR2 FYNNEI come from the germline V gene. CDR3 nucleotide sequence: TGTGCCAGCACCGAGCGGGACCAAGAGACCCAGTACTTC. This translates into CASTERDQETQYF. The whole variable domain, filled in from reference TRBV2 and TRBJ2-5, reads EPEVTQTPSHQVTQMGQEVILRCVPISNHLYFYWYRQILGQKVEFLVSFYNNEISEKSEIFDDQFSVERPDGSNFTLKIRSTKLEDSAMYFCASTERDQETQYFGPGTRLLVL.

This chain connects TRBV29-1 to TRBJ1-1; D call uncertain. V was shortened by 3 bases and J by 1 base, with 6 bases between the two germline ends. Germline assignment: CDR1 SQVTM and CDR2 ANQGSEA. This CDR3 contains 12 residues. The CDR3 coding sequence is TGCAGCGTTGAGGCGGCGAACACTGAAGCTTTCTTT. Translation: CSVEAANTEAFF.